This entry describes one TCR beta chain. The PCR made use of 60 Vbeta and 13 Jbeta primers. Libraries were prepared by immunoSEQ multiplex PCR; TCRdb keeps only in-frame clonotypes and omits some of them. This table lists about 32,000 clones. This record comes from a study of cytomegalovirus exposure and HLA in healthy donors. This CDR3 is 17 amino acids long. V was pared by 4 bases and J by 4 bases, with 22 bases between. Germline V CDR1 and CDR2: LGHNA, YNFKEQ. Sample: PBMCs. This receptor was obtained from a female donor in good health and CMV-seronegative. The rearrangement joins TRBV4-2 to TRBJ1-2; D may be TRBD1 (6 bases). The CDR3 DNA sequence: TGTGCCAGCAGCCCTTCGGACAGTGCCATAGCTTCCTATGGCTACACCTTC. Its protein is CASSPSDSAIASYGYTF.